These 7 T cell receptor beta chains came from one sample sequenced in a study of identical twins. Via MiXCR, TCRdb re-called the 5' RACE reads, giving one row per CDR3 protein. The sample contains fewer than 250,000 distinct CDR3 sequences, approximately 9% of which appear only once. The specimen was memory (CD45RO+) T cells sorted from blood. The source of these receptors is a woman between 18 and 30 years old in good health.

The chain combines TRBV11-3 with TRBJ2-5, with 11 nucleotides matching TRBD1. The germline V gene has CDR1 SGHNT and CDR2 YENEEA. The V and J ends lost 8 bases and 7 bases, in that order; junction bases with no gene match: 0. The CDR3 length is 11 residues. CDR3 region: CASGTGGTQYF. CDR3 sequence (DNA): TGTGCCAGCGGGACAGGGGGGACCCAGTACTTC.

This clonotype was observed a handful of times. CDR3 in DNA: TGCAGTGCCCTGACAGACAAAGAGACCCAGTACTTC. Amino acid sequence: CSALTDKETQYF. The chain joins TRBV20-1 to TRBJ2-5, with D perhaps matching TRBD1 (5 bases). V was pared by 6 bases and J by 3 bases, with 11 bases between. CDR1 and CDR2 (germline): DFQATT, SNEGSKA (reference sequence). The CDR3 spans 12 residues.

The CDR3 DNA follows: TGTGCCAGCAGCTCGGGACTAGAAACAGATACGCAGTATTTT. It yields the protein CASSSGLETDTQYF. The V and J genes are TRBV7-2 and TRBJ2-3; the match to TRBD2 covers 8 bases. Looked up from germline, CDR1 is SGHTA and CDR2 is FQGNSA. V lost 4 bases, J lost 3 bases, and 3 bases stayed unmatched. The CDR3 totals 14 residues.

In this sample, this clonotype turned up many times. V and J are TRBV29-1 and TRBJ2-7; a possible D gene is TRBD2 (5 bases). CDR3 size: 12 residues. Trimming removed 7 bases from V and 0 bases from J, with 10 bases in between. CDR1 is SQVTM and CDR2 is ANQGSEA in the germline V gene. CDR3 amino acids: CSAGYSSYEQYF. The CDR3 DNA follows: TGCAGCGCGGGGTACTCCTCCTACGAGCAGTACTTC.

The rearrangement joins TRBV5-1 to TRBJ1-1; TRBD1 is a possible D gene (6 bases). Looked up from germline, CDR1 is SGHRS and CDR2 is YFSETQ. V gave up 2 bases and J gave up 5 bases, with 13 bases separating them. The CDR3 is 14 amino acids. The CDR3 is CASSFAGGRTEAFF. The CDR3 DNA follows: TGCGCCAGCAGCTTTGCCGGGGGGCGTACTGAAGCTTTCTTT.

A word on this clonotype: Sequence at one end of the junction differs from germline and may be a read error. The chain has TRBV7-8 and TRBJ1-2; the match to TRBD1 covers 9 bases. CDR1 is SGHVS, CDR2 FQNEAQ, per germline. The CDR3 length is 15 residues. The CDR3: CASSLGDRALQGYSF. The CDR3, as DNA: TGTGCCAGCAGCTTAGGGGACAGGGCCCTTCAGGGCTACAGCTTC.

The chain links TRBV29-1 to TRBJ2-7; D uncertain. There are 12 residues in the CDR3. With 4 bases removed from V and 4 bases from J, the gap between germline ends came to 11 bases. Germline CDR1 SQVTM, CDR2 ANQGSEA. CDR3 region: CSVVPAGYEQYF. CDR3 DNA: TGCAGCGTTGTCCCGGCCGGATACGAGCAGTACTTC.